Here is one T cell receptor (beta chain) with its context. Its specificity is unknown. The CDR3 has 14 residues. The V and J ends lost 3 bases and 9 bases respectively, with 14 bases between them. Germline values: CDR1 MNHEY, CDR2 SMNVEV (reference sequence). The isolated RNA, all of it, was reverse transcribed, so expressed TCRB transcripts were what got sequenced. Clones were sequenced by immunoSEQ multiplex PCR, and TCRdb holds only the in-frame ones, with some missing. The table includes 360,000 or so clones, roughly 21% detected once. This sample stems from a study of beta chain features in type 1 diabetes. Whole-study findings and limits: The study found fewer insertions and more deletions at VDJ junctions in type 1 diabetes patients. In cDNA sequencing, cells with high TCR expression could be over-represented. Equally in patients and controls, shorter templates might have been favored by PCR.

This clonotype was obtained from a woman between 18 and 30 years old in good health. This chain connects TRBV27 to TRBJ2-2; D is possibly TRBD1 (6 bases). Sample: naive CD4+ T cells from blood. CDR3 DNA sequence: TGTGCCAGCAGTTTGGGGACACGGATGAGGGAGCTGTTTTTT. This encodes CASSLGTRMRELFF.